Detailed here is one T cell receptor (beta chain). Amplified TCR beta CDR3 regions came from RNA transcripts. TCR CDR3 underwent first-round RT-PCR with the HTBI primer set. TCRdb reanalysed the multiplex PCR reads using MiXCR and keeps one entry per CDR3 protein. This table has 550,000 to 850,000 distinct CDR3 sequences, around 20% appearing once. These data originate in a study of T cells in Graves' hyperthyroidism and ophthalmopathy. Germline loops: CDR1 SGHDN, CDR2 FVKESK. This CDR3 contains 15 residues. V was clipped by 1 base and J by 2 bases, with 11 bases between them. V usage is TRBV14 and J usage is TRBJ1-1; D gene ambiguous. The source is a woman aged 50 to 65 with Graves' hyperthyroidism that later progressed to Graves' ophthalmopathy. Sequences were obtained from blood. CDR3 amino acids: CASSQGRWPNTEAFF. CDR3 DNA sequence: TGTGCCAGCAGCCAAGGGAGATGGCCCAACACTGAAGCTTTCTTT.